This T cell receptor beta chain is drawn from a study of cytomegalovirus exposure and HLA in healthy donors (dated by TCRdb to 2016 to 2017). In the study overall: According to an earlier analysis of 587 of the donors, about 190 million T cells yielded approximately 120 million unique TCR beta sequences and approximately 300 Gb of sequence data. Roughly 300 gigabases of sequencing data and around 85 million unique TCR sequences made up an early release that covered some 640 HLA-typed donors. Of the roughly 390 genotyped donors, roughly 85% fell in the genetic ancestry cluster associated with self-reported Caucasian donors. The study was designed to test whether signatures of past pathogen exposure could be identified by cataloging public T cell receptors. The study used immunosequencing to profile the T cell repertoires of 666 subjects and linked those repertoires to cytomegalovirus serostatus. Along with the roughly 700-subject first cohort, a separate validation cohort of over a hundred different subjects was used. High-throughput TCR immunosequencing, statistical association of individual TCRs with disease status, and machine learning were combined to predict cytomegalovirus infection status. A later analysis re-examined previously published TCR beta repertoires from over 500 donors and added high-resolution HLA genotyping to investigate patterns of TCR occurrence. Rather than drawing on any new phenotypic data, the later analysis identified candidate immune exposures from TCR beta sequences and the way those sequences occurred across donors. An earlier analysis of about 620 of the donors applied high-throughput TCR beta sequencing to assess whether each TCR beta V gene segment acted as functional or pseudogenic. Alongside the repertoire data, information on donor age, sex, ethnicity and CMV serostatus was compiled. A later genetic analysis used genome-wide SNP genotypes for about 65% of the roughly 670 donors, treating that subset as a discovery cohort. All discovery cohort repertoires had been generated on a single sequencing platform. Both class I and class II loci were covered by HLA typing, at four-digit resolution. The number of typed donors differed by locus: about 620-630 for A, B, C, DRB1 and DQB1; about 520 for DQA1; approximately 600 for DPA1; and roughly 450 for DPB1. Because of strong linkage in the cohort, four or five DR-DQ haplotypes were treated as single units for association and clustering. Across approximately 400 genotyped donors of the cohort, an average of about 220,000 unique TCR beta nucleotide sequences per donor were sequenced, and approximately 17% of those sequences were non-productive.

Worth noting for this clone: What antigen it recognizes has not been identified. Per-base qualities were not stored, and no clone one base away is much larger.

The cohort comprised 710 or so healthy bone marrow donors. Cohort members were all nominally healthy when sampled, although unrecorded immune exposures were likely present. The donor tested CMV seronegative and was one of the 352 seronegative cohort members. Every donor gave a peripheral blood sample, and the peripheral blood mononuclear cells from that sample were used for TCR beta sequencing. Genomic DNA extraction from the blood cell samples was performed with the Qiagen DNeasy Blood Extraction Kit. In the germline V gene, CDR1 corresponds to SGHRS and CDR2 to YFSETQ. The V and J ends are trimmed by 0 bases and 6 bases, leaving 10 bases between them. The CDR3 numbers 15 residues from cysteine through phenylalanine. The DNA shown is the 45-base CDR3, in frame from base 1. Study-wide conclusions, independent of this receptor: The presence/absence analyses assumed that sequencing depth was roughly uniform across donors, and that assumption may not be true. Assigning TCR associations to individual alleles was difficult when HLA alleles, especially DR and DQ, strongly co-occurred. In a later analysis, most CMV-associated TCR beta chains were found to appear HLA-restricted, with HLA associations seemingly driven largely by CMV exposure. Immune exposure information for the cohort was limited to CMV serostatus. A few of the identified cytomegalovirus-associated TCR beta chains were confirmed in vitro to be specific for cytomegalovirus antigens. The study listed 150 to 200 TCR beta chains as associated with cytomegalovirus. Most TCR sequences were observed very rarely across donors, whereas some public TCRs were present in many individuals. Linkage disequilibrium might explain the correlated functional status among segregating V segments, but an unknown experimental factor could not be excluded. Some IMGT-functional V segments, including TRBV6-2 and TRBV6-3, could not be told apart with the 87-base-pair reads, so those segments were excluded. In an earlier analysis of around 600 of the donors, most TCR beta V segments appeared in productive rearrangements about 87% or about 30% of the time, broadly matching IMGT annotations. Cytomegalovirus status was reported to be diagnosed by the classifier with high specificity and sensitivity in both the original and validation cohorts. According to a later genetic analysis, donors in an Asian-associated ancestry cluster had fewer N-insertions in productive TCRs than the approximately 630-donor mean. In a later analysis, HLA-associated TCR beta chains showed more clonal expansion and lower generation probabilities than non-associated chains that were equally common. The authors suggested that the approach could potentially be extended to other disease states and immunological phenotypes. Specific HLA alleles were associated with roughly 17,000 TCR beta sequences at a false discovery rate of 0.05 in a later analysis. A later genetic analysis associated a missense DCLRE1C variant with V-gene and J-gene trimming of TCR beta chains, and an independent cohort replicated the association. In a later analysis, several top co-occurrence clusters were reported to appear linked to parvovirus B19, influenza, CMV and Epstein-Barr virus. The sequencing pipeline was judged likely to have produced a cluster of highly shared sequence variants as a technical artifact. Roughly 15 rarely observed V segments, including chromosome 9 orphons, were excluded from the earlier analysis of a few hundred of the donors because counts were too low. Because HLA typing was missing for some donors at each locus, association tests included only the typed subset. In a later analysis, TCR association rates were found to vary across HLA loci, with the most associated TCRs seen for DRB1 alleles and the fewest for HLA-C alleles. A further reported finding was that TCR beta sequences accurately predicted the HLA-A and HLA-B alleles for most subjects in the first cohort. In this cohort, only TCR beta chains were sequenced, and detectable features were limited by the absence of alpha or paired-chain data.

Library preparation employed the immunoSEQ multiplex PCR assay. The multiplex PCR relied on a mix of 60 forward primers for TCR Vbeta segments and 13 reverse primers for TCR Jbeta segments. Amplification of the CDR3 region of rearranged TCR beta genes was performed with a multiplex PCR assay on genomic DNA. Amplified TCR beta libraries were sequenced as 87-base-pair reads on the Illumina HiSeq System. The published analysis was carried out like this. Across the roughly 700 repertoires, a later analysis counted approximately 83 million unique TCR beta chains, about 10 million of which were shared by at least two donors. Raw reads were error-corrected and collapsed into unique sequences with a nearest-neighbor algorithm that merged closely related sequences to remove PCR and sequencing errors. Alignment of CDR3 sequences to IMGT reference sequences was used to assign V, D and J gene segments. For a sequence to be retained, a match of at least six nucleotides was required to both a V gene segment and a J gene segment. A rearrangement counted as productive if the CDR3 had no stop codons and remained in frame with V and J, and every other rearrangement counted as non-productive. CDR3 was defined by IMGT convention, running from the second conserved V-encoded cysteine to the conserved J-encoded phenylalanine. Sequences without an unambiguous match to a single V gene segment were excluded from the earlier analysis of a few hundred of the donors. An earlier analysis of 587 of the donors classified V segments as functional when productive rearrangements were above 56.7% and as segregating when the standard deviation between donors was above 5%. A statistical classification framework was developed to diagnose cytomegalovirus status using the catalog of TCR beta chain sequences. In a later analysis, V and J genes were assigned by comparing TCR nucleotide sequences against IMGT/GENE-DB human TR gene sequences. In a later analysis, CDR3 sequences and most-parsimonious VDJ recombination scenarios were assigned using the TCRdist pipeline. In a later analysis, every TCR beta chain was defined by the combination of its CDR3 amino acid sequence and its V-gene family, and reads without a unique V-gene family were dropped. A later analysis removed roughly 590 highly shared, low-generation-probability nucleotide sequences to deal with suspected cross-contamination and a sequencing artifact. A later analysis calculated a clonal expansion index for each public chain from normalized within-repertoire ranks of inferred template counts. In a later analysis, generation probabilities were computed with a VDJ recombination model fitted to out-of-frame rearrangements, and the resulting probabilities were checked against IGoR. In a later analysis, TCR-TCR, TCR-HLA and TCR-CMV co-occurrence was scored with hypergeometric tests, and a repertoire-size bias correction was applied to TCR pairs. In a later analysis, false discovery rates were estimated by permuting HLA or CMV assignments 20 times. In a later analysis, co-occurring TCRs were grouped using DBSCAN, with TCRdist sequence similarity added in when clustering inside HLA-allele-positive subsets. Repertoires with fewer than 30,000 or more than 120,000 public chains were left out of co-occurrence clustering, as were about 5 repertoires with anomalous nucleotide sharing. TCRdb holds this immuneACCESS table with in-frame rearrangements only. Some clones are missing; in checked studies, unresolved V genes explain under half, and the rest has no known cause. V, J and clone size are taken as reported in that table, and D and trimming were inferred from the DNA itself. The sample table records under 200,000 clones; over 65% of these occur just once. The ten biggest clones cover over 2% of the sample.

Sequencing input: PBMCs. The source is a man aged 55-75 years in good health and CMV-seronegative. The rearranged chain carries TRBV5-1 and TRBJ1-6, with the D gene not clear enough to name. The nucleotides read TGCGCCAGCAGCTTGGTTGGAGGTCCTAATTCACCCCTCCACTTT. This is translated as CASSLVGGPNSPLHF.